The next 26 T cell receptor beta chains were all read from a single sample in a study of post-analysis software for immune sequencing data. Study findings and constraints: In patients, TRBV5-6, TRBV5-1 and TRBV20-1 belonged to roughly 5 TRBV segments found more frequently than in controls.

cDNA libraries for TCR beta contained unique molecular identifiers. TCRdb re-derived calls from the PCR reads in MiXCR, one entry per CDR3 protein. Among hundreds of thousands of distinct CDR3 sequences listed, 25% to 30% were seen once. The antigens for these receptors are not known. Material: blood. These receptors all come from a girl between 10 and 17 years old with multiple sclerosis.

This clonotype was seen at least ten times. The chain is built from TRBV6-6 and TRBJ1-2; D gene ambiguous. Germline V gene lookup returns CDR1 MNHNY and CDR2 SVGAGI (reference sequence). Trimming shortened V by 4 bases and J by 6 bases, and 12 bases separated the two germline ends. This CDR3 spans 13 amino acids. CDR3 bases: TGTGCCAGCAGTTTCCACCAGGAAGATGGCTACACCTTC. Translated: CASSFHQEDGYTF.

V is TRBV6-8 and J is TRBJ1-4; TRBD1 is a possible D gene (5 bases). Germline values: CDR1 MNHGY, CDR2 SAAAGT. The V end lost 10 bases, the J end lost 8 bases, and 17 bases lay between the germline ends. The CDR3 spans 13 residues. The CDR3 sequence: CATIGEGEEKLFF. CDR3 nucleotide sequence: TGTGCCACCATCGGGGAAGGGGAAGAAAAACTGTTTTTT.

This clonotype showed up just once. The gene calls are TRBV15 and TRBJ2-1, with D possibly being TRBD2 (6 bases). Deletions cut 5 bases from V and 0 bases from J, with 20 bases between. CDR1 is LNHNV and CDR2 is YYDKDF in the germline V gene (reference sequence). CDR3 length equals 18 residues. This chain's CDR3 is CATSGPSGGVLSYNEQFF. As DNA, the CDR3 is TGTGCCACCAGCGGACCTTCCGGCGGGGTACTCTCCTACAATGAGCAGTTCTTC.

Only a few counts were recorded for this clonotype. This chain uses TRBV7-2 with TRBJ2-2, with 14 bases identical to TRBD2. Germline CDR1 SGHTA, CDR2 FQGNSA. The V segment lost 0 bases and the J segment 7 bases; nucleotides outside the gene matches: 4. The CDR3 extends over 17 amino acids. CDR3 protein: CASSLATSGGAGGELFF. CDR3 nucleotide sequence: TGTGCCAGCAGCTTAGCGACTAGCGGGGGGGCCGGCGGGGAGCTGTTTTTT.

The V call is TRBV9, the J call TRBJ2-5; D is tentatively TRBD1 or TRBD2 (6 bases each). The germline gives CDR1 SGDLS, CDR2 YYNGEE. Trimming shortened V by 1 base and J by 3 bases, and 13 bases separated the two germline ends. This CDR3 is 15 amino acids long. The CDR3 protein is CASSVSGGEKETQYF. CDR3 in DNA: TGTGCCAGCAGCGTATCCGGGGGCGAGAAAGAGACCCAGTACTTC.

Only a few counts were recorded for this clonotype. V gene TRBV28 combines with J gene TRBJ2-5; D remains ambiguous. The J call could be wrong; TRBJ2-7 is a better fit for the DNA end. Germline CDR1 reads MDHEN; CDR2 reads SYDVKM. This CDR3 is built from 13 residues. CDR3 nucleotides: TGTGCCAGCAGTTTTTACGGCGACTACGAGCAGTACTTC. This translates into CASSFYGDYEQYF.

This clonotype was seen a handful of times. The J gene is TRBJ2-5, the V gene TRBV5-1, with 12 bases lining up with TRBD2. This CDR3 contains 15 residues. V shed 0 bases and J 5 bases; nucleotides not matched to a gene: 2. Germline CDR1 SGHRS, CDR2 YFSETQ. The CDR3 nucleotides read TGCGCCAGCAGCTTGGGGACTAGCGGGACGGAGACCCAGTACTTC. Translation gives CASSLGTSGTETQYF. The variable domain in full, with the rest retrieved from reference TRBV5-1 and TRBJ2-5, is KAGVTQTPRYLIKTRGQQVTLSCSPISGHRSVSWYQQTPGQGLQFLFEYFSETQRNKGNFPGRFSGRQFSNSRSEMNVSTLELGDSALYLCASSLGTSGTETQYFGPGTRLLVL.

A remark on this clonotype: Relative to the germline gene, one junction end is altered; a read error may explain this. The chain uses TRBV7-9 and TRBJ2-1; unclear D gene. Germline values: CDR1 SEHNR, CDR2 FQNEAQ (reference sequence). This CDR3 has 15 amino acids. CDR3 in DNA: TGTGCCAACAGCTTATCATCGAGAGCTTACAATGAGCAGTTCTTC. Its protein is CANSLSSRAYNEQFF.

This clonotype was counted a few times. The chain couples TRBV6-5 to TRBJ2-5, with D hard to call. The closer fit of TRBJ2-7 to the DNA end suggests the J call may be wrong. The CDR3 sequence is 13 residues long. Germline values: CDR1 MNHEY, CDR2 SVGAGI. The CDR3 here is CASRNAMHYEQYF. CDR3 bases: TGTGCCAGCAGAAACGCGATGCACTACGAGCAGTACTTC.

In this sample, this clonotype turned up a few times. The CDR3 DNA reads TGTGCCAGCAGCCTGGGACCAGGGTCCCCAGATACGCAGTATTTT. Translation: CASSLGPGSPDTQYF. The chain joins TRBV3-1 to TRBJ2-3; the D call may be TRBD1 or TRBD2 (5 bases each). From germline, CDR1 is LGHDT and CDR2 YNNKEL (reference sequence). V was shortened by 4 bases and J by 4 bases, with 15 bases between the two germline ends. The CDR3 extends over 15 amino acids.

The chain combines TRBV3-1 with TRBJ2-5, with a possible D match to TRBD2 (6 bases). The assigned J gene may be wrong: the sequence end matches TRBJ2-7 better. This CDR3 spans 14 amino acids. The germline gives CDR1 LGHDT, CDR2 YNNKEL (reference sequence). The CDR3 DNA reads TGTGCCAGCAGCCAGGGCGGGAAAATCTACGAGCAGTACTTC. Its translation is CASSQGGKIYEQYF.

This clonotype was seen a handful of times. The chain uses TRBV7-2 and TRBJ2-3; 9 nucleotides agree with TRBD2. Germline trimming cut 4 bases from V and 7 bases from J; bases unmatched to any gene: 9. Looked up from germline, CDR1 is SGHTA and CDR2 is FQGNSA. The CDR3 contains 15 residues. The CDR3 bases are TGTGCCAGCAGCTCATACCGCGGGAGGGCCAATACGCAGTATTTT. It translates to CASSSYRGRANTQYF.

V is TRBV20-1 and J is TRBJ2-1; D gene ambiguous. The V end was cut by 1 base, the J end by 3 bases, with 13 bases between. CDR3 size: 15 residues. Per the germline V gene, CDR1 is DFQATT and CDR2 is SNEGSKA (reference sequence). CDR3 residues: CSARGRVYGYNEQFF. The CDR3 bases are TGCAGTGCTAGAGGTAGGGTTTACGGCTACAATGAGCAGTTCTTC.

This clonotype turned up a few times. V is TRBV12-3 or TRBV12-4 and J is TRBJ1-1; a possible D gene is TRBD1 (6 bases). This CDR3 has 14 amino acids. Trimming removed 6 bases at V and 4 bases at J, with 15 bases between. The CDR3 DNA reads TGTGCCAGCAGACTCAGGGGCGGAGGCACTGAAGCTTTCTTT. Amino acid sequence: CASRLRGGGTEAFF.

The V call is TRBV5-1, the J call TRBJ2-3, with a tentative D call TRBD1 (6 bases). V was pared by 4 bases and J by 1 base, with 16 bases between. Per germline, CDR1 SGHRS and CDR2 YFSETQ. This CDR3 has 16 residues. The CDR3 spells CASSNPTGYGTDTQYF. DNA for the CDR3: TGCGCCAGCAGCAACCCGACAGGTTACGGCACAGATACGCAGTATTTT.

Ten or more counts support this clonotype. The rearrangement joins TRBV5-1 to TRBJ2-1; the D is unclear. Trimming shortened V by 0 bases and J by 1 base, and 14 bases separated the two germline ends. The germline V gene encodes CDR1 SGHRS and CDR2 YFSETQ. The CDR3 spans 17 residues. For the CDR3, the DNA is TGCGCCAGCAGCTTGGGAAGTGGGCGGAGATCCTACAATGAGCAGTTCTTC. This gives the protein CASSLGSGRRSYNEQFF.

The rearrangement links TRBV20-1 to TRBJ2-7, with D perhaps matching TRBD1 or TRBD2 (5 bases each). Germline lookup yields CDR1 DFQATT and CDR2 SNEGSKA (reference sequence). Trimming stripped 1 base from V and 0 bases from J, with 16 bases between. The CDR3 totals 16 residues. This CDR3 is CSARGPAGASSYEQYF. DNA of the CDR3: TGCAGTGCTAGAGGTCCGGCCGGGGCAAGCTCCTACGAGCAGTACTTC.

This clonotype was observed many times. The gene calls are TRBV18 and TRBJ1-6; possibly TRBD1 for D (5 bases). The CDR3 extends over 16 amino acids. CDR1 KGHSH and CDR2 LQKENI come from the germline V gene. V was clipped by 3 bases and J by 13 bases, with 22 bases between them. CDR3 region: CASSPTGPNSGIPLHF. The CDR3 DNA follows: TGTGCCAGCTCACCCACGGGACCCAACTCAGGAATCCCCCTCCACTTT.

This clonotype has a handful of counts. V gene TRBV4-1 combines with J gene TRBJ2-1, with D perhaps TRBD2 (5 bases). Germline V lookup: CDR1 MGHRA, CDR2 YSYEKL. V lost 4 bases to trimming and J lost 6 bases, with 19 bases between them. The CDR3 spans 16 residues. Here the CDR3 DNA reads TGCGCCAGCAGCCCCGGATCGGCAACCGAGGGCAATGAGCAGTTCTTC. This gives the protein CASSPGSATEGNEQFF.

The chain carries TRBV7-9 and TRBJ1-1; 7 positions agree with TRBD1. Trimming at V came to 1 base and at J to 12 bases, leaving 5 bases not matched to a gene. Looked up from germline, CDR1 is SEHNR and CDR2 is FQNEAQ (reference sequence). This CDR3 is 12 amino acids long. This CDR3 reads CASSLGRDSPFF. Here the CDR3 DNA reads TGTGCCAGCAGCTTAGGGCGGGACAGCCCTTTCTTT. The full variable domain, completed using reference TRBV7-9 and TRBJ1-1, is DTGVSQNPRHKITKRGQNVTFRCDPISEHNRLYWYRQTLGQGPEFLTYFQNEAQLEKSRLLSDRFSAERPKGSFSTLEIQRTEQGDSAMYLCASSLGRDSPFFGQGTRLTVV.

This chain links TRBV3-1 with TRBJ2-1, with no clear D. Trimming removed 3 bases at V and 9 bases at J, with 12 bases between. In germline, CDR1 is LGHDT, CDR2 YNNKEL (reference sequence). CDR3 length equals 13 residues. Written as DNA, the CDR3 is TGTGCCAGCAGCCAGCGCCGCTACGGTGAGCAGTTCTTC. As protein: CASSQRRYGEQFF.

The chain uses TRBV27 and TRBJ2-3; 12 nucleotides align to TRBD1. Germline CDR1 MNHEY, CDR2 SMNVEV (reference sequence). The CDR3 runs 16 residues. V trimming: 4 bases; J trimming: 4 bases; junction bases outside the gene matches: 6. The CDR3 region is CASSSPGQGAPDTQYF. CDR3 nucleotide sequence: TGTGCCAGCAGTTCCCCGGGACAGGGGGCTCCAGATACGCAGTATTTT.

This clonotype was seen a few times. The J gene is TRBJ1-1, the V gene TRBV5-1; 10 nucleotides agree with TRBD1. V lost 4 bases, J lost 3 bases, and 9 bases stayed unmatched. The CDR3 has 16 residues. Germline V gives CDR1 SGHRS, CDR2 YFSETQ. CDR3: CASSPGTGVVDTEAFF. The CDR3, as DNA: TGCGCCAGCAGCCCCGGGACAGGGGTTGTGGACACTGAAGCTTTCTTT.

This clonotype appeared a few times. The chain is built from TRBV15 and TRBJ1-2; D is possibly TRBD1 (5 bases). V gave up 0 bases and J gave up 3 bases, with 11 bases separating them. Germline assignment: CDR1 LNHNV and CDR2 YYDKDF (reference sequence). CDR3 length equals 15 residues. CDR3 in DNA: TGTGCCACCAGCAGAGAAGGATGGGGACACTATGGCTACACCTTC. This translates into CATSREGWGHYGYTF.

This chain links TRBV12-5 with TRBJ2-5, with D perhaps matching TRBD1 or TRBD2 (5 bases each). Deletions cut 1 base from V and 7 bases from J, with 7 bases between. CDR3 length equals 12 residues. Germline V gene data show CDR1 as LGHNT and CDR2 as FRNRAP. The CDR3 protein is CASGLGGVTQYF. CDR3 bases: TGTGCTAGTGGTTTGGGAGGGGTGACCCAGTACTTC.

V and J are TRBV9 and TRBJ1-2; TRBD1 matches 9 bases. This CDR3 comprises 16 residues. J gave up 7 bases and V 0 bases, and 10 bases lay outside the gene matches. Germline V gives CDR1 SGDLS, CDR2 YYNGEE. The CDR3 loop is CASSVAWGQGMSGYTF. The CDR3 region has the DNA TGTGCCAGCAGCGTAGCTTGGGGACAGGGAATGTCTGGCTACACCTTC. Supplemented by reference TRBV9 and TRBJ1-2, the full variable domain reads DSGVTQTPKHLITATGQRVTLRCSPRSGDLSVYWYQQSLDQGLQFLIQYYNGEERAKGNILERFSAQQFPDLHSELNLSSLELGDSALYFCASSVAWGQGMSGYTFGSGTRLTVV.